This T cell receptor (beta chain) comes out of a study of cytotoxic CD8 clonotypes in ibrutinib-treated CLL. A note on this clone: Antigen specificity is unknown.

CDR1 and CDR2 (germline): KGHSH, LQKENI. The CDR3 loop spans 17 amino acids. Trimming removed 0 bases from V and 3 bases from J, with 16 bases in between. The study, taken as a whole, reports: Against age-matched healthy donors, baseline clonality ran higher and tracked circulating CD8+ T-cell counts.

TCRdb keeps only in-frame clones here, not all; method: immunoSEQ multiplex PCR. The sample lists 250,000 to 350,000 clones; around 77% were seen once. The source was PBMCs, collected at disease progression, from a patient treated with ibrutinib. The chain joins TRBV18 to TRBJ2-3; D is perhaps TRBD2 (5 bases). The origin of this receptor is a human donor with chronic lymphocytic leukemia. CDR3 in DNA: TGTGCCAGCTCACCACCGTCCGGCGGGCGGAAGACAGATACGCAGTATTTT. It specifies CASSPPSGGRKTDTQYF.